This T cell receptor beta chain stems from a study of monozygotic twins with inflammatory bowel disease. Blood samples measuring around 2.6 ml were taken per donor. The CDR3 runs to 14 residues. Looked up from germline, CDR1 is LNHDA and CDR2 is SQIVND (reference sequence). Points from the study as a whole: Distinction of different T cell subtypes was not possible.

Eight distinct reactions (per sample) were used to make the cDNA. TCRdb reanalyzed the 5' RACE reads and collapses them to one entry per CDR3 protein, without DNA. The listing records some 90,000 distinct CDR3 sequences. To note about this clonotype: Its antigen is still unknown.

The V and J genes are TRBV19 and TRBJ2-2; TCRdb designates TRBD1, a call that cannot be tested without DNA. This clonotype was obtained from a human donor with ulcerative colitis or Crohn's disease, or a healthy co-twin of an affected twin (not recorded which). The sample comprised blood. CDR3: CATRPITNTGELFF.